Below, 10 T cell receptor beta chains from the same sample are listed, as sequenced in a study of blood T cell repertoires in COVID-19. Sequencing used immunoSEQ multiplex PCR; TCRdb keeps in-frame clones, though not all of them. The table lists 250,000 to 300,000 clones, over 75% of them singletons. The sample consisted of PBMCs or T cells enriched from blood (not recorded which). The receptors were sampled from a man aged 18 to 35 who had recovered from COVID-19.

This chain joins TRBV2 and TRBJ1-2; TRBD1 matches 7 bases. V lost 2 bases, J lost 1 base, and 7 bases stayed unmatched. This CDR3 contains 16 residues. Germline loops: CDR1 SNHLY, CDR2 FYNNEI. The CDR3 spells CASSETRDRINYGYTF. As DNA, the CDR3 is TGTGCCAGCAGTGAAACCCGGGACAGAATTAACTATGGCTACACCTTC.

J is TRBJ1-2 and V is TRBV7-8; tentative D call: TRBD1 (6 bases). V lost 0 bases and J 4 bases, leaving 12 bases between the germline ends. CDR1 and CDR2 (germline): SGHVS, FQNEAQ. This CDR3 has 15 amino acids. CDR3 bases: TGTGCCAGCAGCTTAGCTCCAGGGGAGGGCTATGGCTACACCTTC. It encodes CASSLAPGEGYGYTF.

This clone was seen just once. The chain joins TRBV25-1 to TRBJ2-3; TRBD2 is a possible D gene (5 bases). CDR1 and CDR2 (germline): MGHDK, SYGVNS. The CDR3 length is 13 residues. Between the trimmed V and J ends, which lost 3 bases and 3 bases, there was a span of 7 bases. In nucleotides, the CDR3 is TGTGCCAGCAGTGATCGGGGAACAGATACGCAGTATTTT. Amino acids: CASSDRGTDTQYF.

The V and J genes are TRBV18 and TRBJ2-1; 14 bases are a match to TRBD2. CDR3 length: 15 residues. CDR1 is KGHSH and CDR2 is LQKENI in the germline V gene. After removal of 2 bases from V and 7 bases from J, the junction contained 1 base not matched to a gene. The CDR3 loop is CASSPGTSGRNEQFF. CDR3 coding DNA: TGTGCCAGCTCACCAGGGACTAGCGGGAGAAATGAGCAGTTCTTC.

The chain couples TRBV28 to TRBJ2-7, with 7 bases identical to TRBD2. Germline V gives CDR1 MDHEN, CDR2 SYDVKM. V lost 4 bases to trimming and J lost 7 bases; unmatched junction nucleotides: 7. CDR3 size: 13 residues. For the CDR3, the DNA is TGTGCCAGCAGTTCCCGGACTAGAGATGAGCAGTACTTC. Residues: CASSSRTRDEQYF.

The chain combines TRBV7-8 with TRBJ2-7; 9 bases are a match to TRBD2. CDR1 and CDR2 (germline): SGHVS, FQNEAQ. The CDR3 runs 17 residues. J lost 2 bases, V lost 1 base, and 9 bases had no gene match. CDR3 sequence reads: CASSLGGLAGQTYEQYF. For the CDR3, the DNA is TGTGCCAGCAGCTTAGGAGGCCTAGCGGGACAAACCTACGAGCAGTACTTC.

The J gene is TRBJ2-1, the V gene TRBV28, with 7 bases matching TRBD1. This CDR3 has 13 residues. Germline CDR1 and CDR2: MDHEN and SYDVKM. V shed 6 bases, J shed 11 bases, and the junction held 10 bases outside the gene matches. The CDR3 DNA is TGTGCCAGCAGCTTAGGACAGGAACCCCAGCAGTTCTTC. It specifies CASSLGQEPQQFF.

This clone has only a few counts. The rearrangement uses TRBV18 and TRBJ1-5; maybe TRBD1 (5 bases). The CDR3 has 16 amino acids. Between the trimmed V and J ends, which lost 3 bases and 1 base, there was a span of 13 bases. Germline-derived CDR1 and CDR2 are KGHSH and LQKENI. The CDR3: CASSPQEGLSNQPQHF. CDR3 DNA sequence: TGTGCCAGCTCACCCCAGGAGGGGTTGAGCAATCAGCCCCAGCATTTT.

The V and J genes are TRBV4-1 and TRBJ1-2; tentatively, D is TRBD1 (6 bases). V lost 1 base, J lost 6 bases, and 12 bases lay in between. In germline, CDR1 is MGHRA, CDR2 YSYEKL. The CDR3 sequence is 14 residues long. The CDR3 DNA reads TGCGCCAGCAGCCAAGTCCAATACAGGGATGGCTACACCTTC. Protein sequence: CASSQVQYRDGYTF.

The V gene is TRBV5-4, the J gene TRBJ2-7, with 12 bases that match TRBD2. This CDR3 has 17 amino acids. V lost 2 bases, J lost 3 bases, and 9 bases stayed unmatched. Germline V lookup: CDR1 SGHNT, CDR2 YYREEE (reference sequence). In nucleotides, the CDR3 is TGTGCCAGCAGCTTAGGTCCCGGGACTAGCGGGTTCTACGAGCAGTACTTC. Its protein is CASSLGPGTSGFYEQYF.